This paragraph reports one TCR beta chain. Its target is not known. This sample is drawn from a study of vaccination and CD4 T cells after COVID-19. The wider study: Researchers treated cells with overlapping spike peptides taken from SARS-CoV-2, HCoV-NL63, HCoV-OC43 and HCoV-229E. Culture controls were given either a CEFX pool, an HIV-1 Nef pool, or no peptide.

Cultured CD4+ T cell DNA was sequenced using the Oncomine TCR Beta short-read assay. Genomic DNA from cultured CD4+ T cells was extracted. TCRdb passed the PCR reads through MiXCR, listing each CDR3 protein once. The data contain 20,000 or so distinct CDR3 sequences, 50% of them singletons. Noted treatment: roughly 10-day PBMC culture with coronavirus spike peptide pools or control peptides (ViraFEST assay). The germline V and J ends were trimmed by 5 bases and 4 bases, with 11 bases remaining between them. CDR3 length: 13 residues. The germline V gene encodes CDR1 MNHEY and CDR2 SMNVEV (reference sequence).

Sequenced input: CD4+ T cells from blood, cultured in vitro. The chain carries TRBV27 and TRBJ1-2, with D uncertain. This TCR was sampled from a human donor who had recovered from COVID-19. The CDR3 protein is CASSNNDLYGYTF. The CDR3 DNA reads TGTGCCAGCAGTAACAACGACCTCTATGGCTACACCTTC.